The present entry profiles one TCR beta chain with its context. The antigen is undetermined. The data stem from a study of CD8 T cells in Susac syndrome. Study overall: Susac syndrome patients were untreated, on corticosteroids with some adding intravenous immunoglobulin, or on intravenous immunoglobulin only.

Findings and limits, study-wide: Maximal CD8+ clonal expansion in Susac was observed within TEMRA cells and among active patients.

There are 15 residues in the CDR3. The junction had 11 bases not matched to a gene; V was cut back by 0 bases and J by 10 bases. Germline V gene sequence: CDR1 LGHNA, CDR2 YSLEER. RNA totalling roughly 0.5 to 1 ug underwent reverse transcription with random hexamers. One entry per CDR3 protein results from TCRdb running MiXCR on the immunoSEQ multiplex PCR reads. The sample has around 130,000 distinct CDR3 sequences; roughly 94% are singletons. The chain carries TRBV4-3 and TRBJ1-2, with TRBD1 matching over 7 bases. The clonotype originates from a human donor with Susac syndrome. Sequenced input: CD8+ T cells from PBMCs. CDR3 amino acids: CASSQDSPRDRDYTF. The CDR3 DNA reads as TGCGCCAGCAGCCAAGATTCCCCCCGGGACAGAGACTACACCTTC.